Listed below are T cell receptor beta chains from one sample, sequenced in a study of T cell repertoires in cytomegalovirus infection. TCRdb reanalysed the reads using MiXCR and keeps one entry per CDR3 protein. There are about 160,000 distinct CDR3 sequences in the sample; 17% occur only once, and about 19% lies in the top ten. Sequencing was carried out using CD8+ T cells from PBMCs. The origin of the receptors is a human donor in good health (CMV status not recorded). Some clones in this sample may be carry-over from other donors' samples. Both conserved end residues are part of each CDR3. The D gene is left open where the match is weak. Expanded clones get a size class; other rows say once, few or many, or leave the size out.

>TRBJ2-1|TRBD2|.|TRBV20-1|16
TGCAGTGCTACCAAAGGGACTAGCGGGGGGATGGATGAGCAGTTCTTC
CSATKGTSGGMDEQFF
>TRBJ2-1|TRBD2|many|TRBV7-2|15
TGTGCCAGCAGCTCTACTAGCGGGGGAATATATGAGCAGTTCTTC
CASSSTSGGIYEQFF
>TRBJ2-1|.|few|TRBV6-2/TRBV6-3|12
TGTGCCAGCAGTTACGCCCGGGTCGAGCAGTTCTTC
CASSYARVEQFF
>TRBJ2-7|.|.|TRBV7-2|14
TGTGCCAGCAGCACCCTCCACTACTCCTACGAGCAGTACTTC
CASSTLHYSYEQYF
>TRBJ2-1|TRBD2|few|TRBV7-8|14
TGTGCCAGCAGCTTAGCGACTAGCTTGGATGAGCAGTTCTTC
CASSLATSLDEQFF
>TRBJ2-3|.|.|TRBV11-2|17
TGTGCCAGCAGCTTTCTTTACTGGGGGCAGGGAGAAGATACGCAGTATTTT
CASSFLYWGQGEDTQYF
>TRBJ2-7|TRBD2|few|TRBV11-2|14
TGTGCCAGCAGCGTCAGCGGGGGCCTCTACGAGCAGTACTTC
CASSVSGGLYEQYF
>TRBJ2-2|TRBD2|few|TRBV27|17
TGTGCCAGCAGTTTAGTTATTGGTAGCGGGAGTACCGGGGAGCTGTTTTTT
CASSLVIGSGSTGELFF
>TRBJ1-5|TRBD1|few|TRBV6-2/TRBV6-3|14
TGTGCCAGCAGTGCGAGACAGGGCTATCAGCCCCAGCATTTT
CASSARQGYQPQHF
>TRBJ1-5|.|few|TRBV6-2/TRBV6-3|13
TGTGCCAGCAGTTTGAGGAGCAATCAGCCCCAGCATTTT
CASSLRSNQPQHF
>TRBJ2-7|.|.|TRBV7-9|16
TGTGCCAGCAGCCTAGAAGGTAGCGGAAGCTCCTACGAGCAGTACTTC
CASSLEGSGSSYEQYF
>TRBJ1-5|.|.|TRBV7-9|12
TGTGCCAGCAGCCCCACAGGGACGCCCCAGCATTTT
CASSPTGTPQHF
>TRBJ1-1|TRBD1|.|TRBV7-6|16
TGTGCCAGCAACTCGTTCCCGACAGGGGGAGGGACTGAAGCTTTCTTT
CASNSFPTGGGTEAFF
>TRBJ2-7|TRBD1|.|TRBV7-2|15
TGTGCCAGCAGCTCCCTCCGGGACAGGGACTACGAGCAGTACTTC
CASSSLRDRDYEQYF
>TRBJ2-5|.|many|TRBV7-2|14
TGTGCCAGCAGCACCCTACTTATTACAGAGACCCAGTACTTC
CASSTLLITETQYF
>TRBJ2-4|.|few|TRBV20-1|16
TGCAGTGCTAGAGATCCAGCGAAGGTAGCCAAAAACATTCAGTACTTC
CSARDPAKVAKNIQYF
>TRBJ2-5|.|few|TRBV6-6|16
TGTGCCAGCAGCAGCAGAGGTGGGGGCAGGGATGAGACCCAGTACTTC
CASSSRGGGRDETQYF
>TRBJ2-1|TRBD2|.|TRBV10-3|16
TGTGCCATCAGTGAGACCCAGCGGGAGGGTTACAATGAGCAGTTCTTC
CAISETQREGYNEQFF
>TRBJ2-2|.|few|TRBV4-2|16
TGTGCCAGCAGCCAGGCCACAGGGTCGGGGACCGGGGAGCTGTTTTTT
CASSQATGSGTGELFF
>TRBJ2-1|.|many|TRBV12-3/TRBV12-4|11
TGTGCCAGCAGTTTTAGCGATGAGCAGTTCTTC
CASSFSDEQFF
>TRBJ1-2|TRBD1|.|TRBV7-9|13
TGTGCCAGCAGCCCCTGGGACAGGGATGGCTACACCTTC
CASSPWDRDGYTF
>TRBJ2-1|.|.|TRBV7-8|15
TGTGCCAGCAGCCTTGACAGAGGAGGTCCCAATGAGCAGTTCTTC
CASSLDRGGPNEQFF
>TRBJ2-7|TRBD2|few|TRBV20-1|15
TGCAGTGCTAGAGACTTACTAGCGGGACTCTACGAGCAGTACTTC
CSARDLLAGLYEQYF
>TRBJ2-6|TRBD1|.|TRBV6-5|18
TGTGCCAGCAGCCCGGGACAGGGCCTTCCTGGTGGGGCCAACGTCCTGACTTTC
CASSPGQGLPGGANVLTF
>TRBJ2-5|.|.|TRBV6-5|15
TGTGCCAGCAGACTGTCGGGGACTTCTCAAGAGACCCAGTACTTC
CASRLSGTSQETQYF
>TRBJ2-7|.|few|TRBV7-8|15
TGTGCCAGCAGCTTAGAGGCAGGGTCGTCCTACGAGCAGTACTTC
CASSLEAGSSYEQYF
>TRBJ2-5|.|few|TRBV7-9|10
TGTGCCAGCATCGGGGAGACCCAGTACTTC
CASIGETQYF
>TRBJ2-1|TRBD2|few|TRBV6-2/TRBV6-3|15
TGTGCCAGCAGTTCTACTAGCGGGGGCTGGAATGAGCAGTTCTTC
CASSSTSGGWNEQFF
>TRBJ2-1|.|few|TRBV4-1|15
TGCGCCAGCAGCAGTATAAAGGAGCACTACAATGAGCAGTTCTTC
CASSSIKEHYNEQFF
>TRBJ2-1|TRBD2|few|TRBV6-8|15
TGTGCCAGTAGTTACTCAGATAGCGGGAGCCATGAGCAGTTCTTC
CASSYSDSGSHEQFF
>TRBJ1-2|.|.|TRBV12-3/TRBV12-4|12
TGTGCCAGTTTCGGGACGGCCTATGGCTACACCTTC
CASFGTAYGYTF
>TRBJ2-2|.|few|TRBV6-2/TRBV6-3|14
TGTGCCAGCAGTACCCATACTTCGACCGAGGAGCTGTTTTTT
CASSTHTSTEELFF
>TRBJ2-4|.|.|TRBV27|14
TGTGCCAGCAGTTTCAACCCTTGGGGGGACATTCAGTACTTC
CASSFNPWGDIQYF
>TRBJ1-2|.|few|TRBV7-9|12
TGTGCCAGCAGCTCACAGGGCTATGGCTACACCTTC
CASSSQGYGYTF
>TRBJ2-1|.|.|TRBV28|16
TGTGCCAGCACCCGGTCGGGGGCCCAGGTCTACAATGAGCAGTTCTTC
CASTRSGAQVYNEQFF
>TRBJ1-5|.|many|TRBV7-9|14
TGTGCCAGCAGCCAGGGGCCAATCAATCAGCCCCAGCATTTT
CASSQGPINQPQHF
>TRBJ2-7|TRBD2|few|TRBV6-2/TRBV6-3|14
TGTGCCAGCACGGTGGCTAGCGGGATCGGCGAGCAGTACTTC
CASTVASGIGEQYF
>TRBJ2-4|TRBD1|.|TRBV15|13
TGTGCCACCAGCAGAGGGACAGGGGACATTCAGTACTTC
CATSRGTGDIQYF
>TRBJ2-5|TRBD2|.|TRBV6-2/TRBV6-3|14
TGTGCCAGCAGCCCACCGCGGGGGCAAGAGACCCAGTACTTC
CASSPPRGQETQYF
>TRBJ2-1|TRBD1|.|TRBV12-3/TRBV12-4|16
TGTGCCAGCAGTTTAGTGCGCCAGGGGGCTAGGAATGAGCAGTTCTTC
CASSLVRQGARNEQFF
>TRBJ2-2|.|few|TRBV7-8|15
TGTGCCAGCAGCGTCCGAGGCGGGAACACCGGGGAGCTGTTTTTT
CASSVRGGNTGELFF
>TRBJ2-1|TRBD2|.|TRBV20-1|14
TGCAGTGCTAATAGCGGGGGGGCGGCGAATGAGCAGTTCTTC
CSANSGGAANEQFF
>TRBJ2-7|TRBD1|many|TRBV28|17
TGTGCCAGCAGACGGGACAGAACTAAATTGAGCTCCTACGAGCAGTACTTC
CASRRDRTKLSSYEQYF
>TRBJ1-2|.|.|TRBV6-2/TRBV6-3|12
TGTGCCAGCAGTTACGGAGATAGGCGCTACACCTTC
CASSYGDRRYTF
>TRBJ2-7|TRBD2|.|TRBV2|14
TGTGCCAGCAGTGACCGGGAGGAAACCTACGAGCAGTACTTC
CASSDREETYEQYF
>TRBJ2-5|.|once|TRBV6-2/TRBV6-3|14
TGTGCCAGCAGTGCCGGGACTCGAAGGGAGACCCAGTACTTC
CASSAGTRRETQYF
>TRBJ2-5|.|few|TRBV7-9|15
TGTGCCAGCAGCTCCAGAGACCAAGAACAAGAGACCCAGTACTTC
CASSSRDQEQETQYF
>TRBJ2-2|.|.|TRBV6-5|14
TGTGCCACTCTGAGGGGGGGGAACACCGGGGAGCTGTTTTTT
CATLRGGNTGELFF
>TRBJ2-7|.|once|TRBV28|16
TGTGCCAGAAGTTTGCCGGGACTGGAGAGCTCCTACGAGCAGTACTTC
CARSLPGLESSYEQYF
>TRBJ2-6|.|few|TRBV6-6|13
TGTGCCAGCAGGCCCGCTGGGGCCAACGTCCTGACTTTC
CASRPAGANVLTF
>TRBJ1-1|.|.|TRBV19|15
TGTGCCAGTAGACTCGGACGGAGAAGAGACACTGAAGCTTTCTTT
CASRLGRRRDTEAFF
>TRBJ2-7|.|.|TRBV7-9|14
TGTGCCAGCAGCTTATCCGGACAGATCTACGAGCAGTACTTC
CASSLSGQIYEQYF
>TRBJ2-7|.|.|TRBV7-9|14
TGTGCCAGCAGCTCCCCCCTCTCTAGCGACGAGCAGTACTTC
CASSSPLSSDEQYF
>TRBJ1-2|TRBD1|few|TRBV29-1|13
TGCAGCGTCCCCGACAGGGATAGCTATGGCTACACCTTC
CSVPDRDSYGYTF
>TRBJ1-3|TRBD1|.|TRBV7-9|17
TGTGCCAGCAGCCAGGGGGGGGTGATTTCGTCTGGAAACACCATATATTTT
CASSQGGVISSGNTIYF
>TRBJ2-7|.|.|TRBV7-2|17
TGTGCCAGCAGCTTAGAGGCACGGGGGTTAGCTGTCTACGAGCAGTACTTC
CASSLEARGLAVYEQYF
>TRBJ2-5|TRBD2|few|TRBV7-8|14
TGTGCCAGCAGCCATAGGGACTACCTAGAGACCCAGTACTTC
CASSHRDYLETQYF